This record looks at one T cell receptor beta chain sequence and its context. This clone was recorded a few times. Its antigen is not yet known. No base quality information exists; no much larger clone differs at one position. Library construction relied on the immunoSEQ multiplex PCR assay. For TCR sequencing, RNA was extracted from every sample and reverse transcribed into cDNA to serve as template. SuperScript III was used for first-strand cDNA synthesis, primed with a 2:1 mix of oligo-dT and random hexamers. A synthetic immune receptor repertoire was used to measure amplification bias, and any remaining bias was corrected computationally. Per the original workflow: Raw reads were preprocessed for error removal, and CDR3 was defined according to IMGT conventions as running from the conserved cysteine to phenylalanine. To get clonality, Shannon entropy was normalized by log2 of the number of productive unique TCRs and the result was subtracted from 1. Whether scalp clones were CD4 or CD8 was inferred by matching scalp TCRbeta sequences against CD4 and CD8 repertoires sorted from blood. Drawn from immuneACCESS, this table holds only the in-frame rearrangements with V and J called that TCRdb kept. Clones are partly lost; checked studies trace under half to an unresolved V gene and leave the rest unexplained. D and trimming come from the DNA, and the V and J calls and clone size come from that table. This sample is represented by about 210,000 clones; more than 30% of them were singletons. The leading ten clones occupy just under 0.5% of the sample.

This record comes from a study of CD8+ T cells in alopecia areata (dated by TCRdb to 2017 to 2018). Turning to the overall study: Treated patients were enrolled in an open-label pilot trial of oral tofacitinib at 5 to 10 mg twice daily for moderate-to-severe alopecia areata. Patients received tofacitinib for 6 to 18 months and were then followed off drug for 6 months to check for delayed response and recurrence. For the treated patients, the SALT score, which quantifies what percentage of scalp surface area is affected, served as the measure of disease severity. High-throughput TCRbeta sequencing was used to examine T cell clonal expansion in alopecia areata in both the C3H/HeJ mouse model and human patients. On the human side, TCRbeta sequencing was run on scalp tissue and on sorted CD4+ and CD8+ peripheral blood T cells from healthy controls and from alopecia areata patients with either patchy or totalis/universalis disease. Patients on tofacitinib were biopsied at baseline and after 4 and 24 weeks of treatment, and several of the patients also had a later scalp biopsy. Scalp clonality was compared across normal scalp (n=4), patchy alopecia areata scalp (n=8), and alopecia totalis/universalis scalp (n=8). RNA was obtained with the PAXgene miRNA kit for fixed scalp, the miRNeasy kit for PBMCs, and the RNeasy kit for mouse skin. immunoSEQ multiplex PCR using 35 Vbeta forward primers and 13 Jbeta reverse primers was used to amplify TCRbeta CDR3 regions.

The sample's treatment or condition label is to be understood as: oral pan-JAK inhibitor, 5-10 mg twice daily. Lesional scalp punch biopsies and peripheral blood were obtained from alopecia areata patients. After PBMCs were isolated by density centrifugation and stained for CD3, CD4 and CD8, a FACSAria was used to sort CD4+ and CD8+ T cells. V ends up 2 bases short and J 7 bases short, with an unmatched junction base count of 5. For CDR1 and CDR2, the germline V gene lists SNHLY and FYNNEI. The CDR3, from cysteine to phenylalanine, totals 15 residues. Only the CDR3 part of the read is kept: 45 bases, read in frame from the first base. The study at large found these results: With tofacitinib, both scalp clonality and the number of expanded CD8+ clones among the top 100 scalp clones went down significantly. During tofacitinib treatment, many expanded lesional clones remained in scalp and blood, and this persistence may partly explain relapse after treatment is stopped. Higher clonality and more expanded CD8+ clones were observed in lesional scalp than in normal scalp, particularly in alopecia totalis/universalis, a finding suggestive of antigenic drive. Unlike mouse skin, which is dominated by gammadelta T cells, normal human skin has resident alphabeta T cells that are also sequenced, and this complicates analysis of the scalp TCR repertoire. TCR sequences shared between patients were less clear than in mice, possibly partly because of HLA diversity in the patient population. Because the treated cohort was small and included a single nonresponder, larger studies are needed to assess links between baseline CD8+ expansion and response.

The clonotype comes from a human donor with alopecia areata. Recombination linked TRBV2 to TRBJ2-2; TRBD2 matches 9 bases in the middle. The specimen was CD4+ T cells sorted from blood, collected at approximately week 31, from a patient treated with tofacitinib. Read as DNA, the sequence is TGTGCCAGCAGTGAAATTAGCGGGAGTGTCGGGGAGCTGTTTTTT. Translated, this is CASSEISGSVGELFF.